This T cell receptor (beta chain) came from a study of radiation and T cells in renal cell carcinoma. Here immunoSEQ multiplex PCR was the method, and the copy in TCRdb shows in-frame clones only, minus some. The sample lists 50,000 to 70,000 clones; 65% to 80% were seen once. The CDR3 consists of 16 residues. Germline assignment: CDR1 SGHTA and CDR2 FQGNSA. With V trimmed by 5 bases and J by 5 bases, 9 bases remained unmatched. Stated time point: blood 4 weeks post-SBRT, at nephrectomy. The treatment denotes: 15 Gy SBRT to primary tumor, nephrectomy 4 weeks later. Nephrectomy followed 15 Gy stereotactic body radiation by 4 weeks. The patient's renal cell carcinoma had clear cell pathology.

Material: blood, obtained from a patient whose treatment included radiotherapy and nephrectomy. This clonotype originated in a man in his sixties with renal cell carcinoma. The chain recombines TRBV7-2 with TRBJ2-2; 9 nucleotides line up with TRBD2. CDR3 nucleotides: TGTGCCAGCAGCCCCGGGGCGGGAGGGGGAACCGGGGAGCTGTTTTTT. This encodes CASSPGAGGGTGELFF. Looking up the rest from reference TRBV7-2 and TRBJ2-2 gives the full variable domain: GAGVSQSPSNKVTEKGKDVELRCDPISGHTALYWYRQSLGQGLEFLIYFQGNSAPDKSGLPSDRFSAERTGGSVSTLTIQRTQQEDSAVYLCASSPGAGGGTGELFFGEGSRLTVL.